Given below is one T cell receptor beta chain in context. Its antigen remains undetermined. Per-base quality was not reported, and no clone a single base away is much larger than it. TCRbeta CDR3 regions were amplified from genomic DNA by means of the immunoSEQ Assay, a bias-controlled multiplex PCR. In the source study's methods: Within the assay, amplification of reference gene primers was used to estimate how many nucleated cells each sample contained. To quantify the absolute abundance of each unique TCRbeta CDR3 rearrangement, sequence reads were collapsed and filtered. For each sample, productive Simpson clonality was calculated as the square root of Simpson's diversity index over productive rearrangements. TCRdb re-hosts the immuneACCESS table, in-frame sequences only. Its copies lack some clones; in the studies checked, an unresolved V gene accounts for under half of them, and the cause for the rest is not known. V and J calls and clone size are copied from that table; D and trimming were computed from the DNA. Counted in this sample were about 130,000 clones; approximately 87% of them appeared once. 40% to 55% of the sample is in the top ten clones.

The collaborating institutions used their own protocols to collect whole blood in K2EDTA tubes. Collaborator samples were shipped for TCRbeta analysis as frozen whole blood, isolated PBMCs, or DNA extracted from either sample type. These data originate in a study of blood T cell repertoires in COVID-19 (dated by TCRdb to 2020 to 2022). General notes on the study: Samples from collaborators originated in the United States, Italy and Spain and spanned both the acute and convalescent phases of COVID-19. The repertoires were made available in a free public database intended to serve as a resource for research on the immune response to SARS-CoV-2. Where HLA class I and class II types were available, the types were taken from metadata supplied by the sample provider, not from assay-based typing. A de-identified subject ID, COVID-19 status, age in years and sex were almost always included in the sample metadata. The dataset comprised deeply sampled blood TCRbeta repertoires from subjects exposed to, actively infected with, or recovered from COVID-19. The material from the prospective study consisted of cDNA or gDNA derived from T cells, B-cell-depleted T cells, or PBMCs. Samples came from the ongoing ImmuneRACE study (first 160 participants) plus 1,254 subjects from 6 global collaborators. Broad study findings and their caveats: Clinical and demographic metadata were provided uncurated, with the amount varying by source and participant.

Including cysteine and phenylalanine, the CDR3 has 15 amino acids. CDR3 DNA is the only sequence kept; it has 45 bases, read in frame from the first base. The V and J ends are trimmed by 4 bases and 0 bases, leaving 12 bases between them. Taken from the germline V gene, the CDR1 and CDR2 loops are SGDLS and YYNGEE. The chain is assembled from TRBV9 and TRBJ2-3, and possibly TRBD2, on 6 matching bases. Sequencing used peripheral blood. This TCR derives from a human donor in a cohort sampled during active COVID-19. This receptor has the CDR3 CASSPRAGSTDTQYF. The nucleotide sequence is given as TGTGCCAGCAGCCCCCGTGCGGGAAGCACAGATACGCAGTATTTT.